These 32 T cell receptor beta chains came from one sample sequenced in a study of radiation and T cells in renal cell carcinoma. Time point meaning: baseline pretreatment blood. The treatment is: 15 Gy SBRT to primary tumor, nephrectomy 4 weeks later. TCRdb's copy holds only in-frame clones and misses some; the assay was immunoSEQ multiplex PCR. The repertoire includes 110,000 to 150,000 clones, nearly 90% of them detected once, and approximately 12% sits in the top ten. This material consisted of blood, taken from a patient whose treatment included radiotherapy and nephrectomy. Receptors originate from a woman between 50 and 59 years old with renal cell carcinoma.

The chain is built from TRBV4-2 and TRBJ2-7; D remains ambiguous. Trimming pared 1 base from V and 4 bases from J, leaving 8 bases between. The CDR3 sequence is 13 residues long. Germline V gene sequence: CDR1 LGHNA, CDR2 YNFKEQ. The CDR3 spells CASSQAKGYEQYF. DNA for the CDR3: TGTGCCAGCAGCCAAGCCAAGGGATACGAGCAGTACTTC.

This clone was seen just once. The chain joins TRBV18 to TRBJ1-1; D is perhaps TRBD1 (6 bases). This CDR3 has 13 residues. Germline CDR1 is KGHSH and CDR2 is LQKENI. V was trimmed by 3 bases and J by 6 bases, leaving 11 bases between them. CDR3 nucleotides: TGTGCCAGCTCACCGGACAGAGATTCTGAAGCTTTCTTT. The encoded protein is CASSPDRDSEAFF.

The genes are TRBV5-1 and TRBJ2-5, with D tentatively TRBD1 or TRBD2 (5 bases each). Trimming took off 2 bases at V and 0 bases at J, with 8 bases between the two ends. The CDR3 is made up of 14 amino acids. The germline gives CDR1 SGHRS, CDR2 YFSETQ. CDR3 in DNA: TGCGCCAGCAGCTTTGGGACGGACCAAGAGACCCAGTACTTC. It yields the protein CASSFGTDQETQYF. Full variable domain (outside the CDR3, taken from reference TRBV5-1 and TRBJ2-5): KAGVTQTPRYLIKTRGQQVTLSCSPISGHRSVSWYQQTPGQGLQFLFEYFSETQRNKGNFPGRFSGRQFSNSRSEMNVSTLELGDSALYLCASSFGTDQETQYFGPGTRLLVL.

V and J are TRBV7-3 and TRBJ2-3; D possibly matches TRBD1 or TRBD2 (7 bases each). CDR3 length: 16 residues. From germline, CDR1 is SGHTA and CDR2 FQGTGA. V gave up 5 bases and J gave up 5 bases, with 20 bases separating them. CDR3 protein: CASSAKVGGTVDTQYF. As DNA, the CDR3 is TGTGCCAGCAGCGCCAAGGTGGGGGGGACAGTAGATACGCAGTATTTT.

This clone has just a few counts. The V gene is TRBV9, the J gene TRBJ1-2; 10 bases fit TRBD1. CDR3 length equals 13 residues. V was pared by 3 bases and J by 4 bases, with 0 bases of the junction left unmatched. Germline lookup yields CDR1 SGDLS and CDR2 YYNGEE. CDR3 in amino acids: CASSGTGGYGYTF. In DNA, the CDR3 is TGTGCCAGCAGCGGGACAGGGGGCTATGGCTACACCTTC.

The V gene is TRBV7-8, the J gene TRBJ2-3, with D maybe TRBD2 (7 bases). Trimming cost V 4 bases and J 0 bases, with 17 bases left between them. The CDR3 sequence is 17 residues long. Per germline, CDR1 SGHVS and CDR2 FQNEAQ. The CDR3 spells CASSSQAGGGSTDTQYF. The CDR3 coding sequence is TGTGCCAGCAGCTCCCAAGCTGGGGGGGGCAGCACAGATACGCAGTATTTT. Together with reference TRBV7-8 and TRBJ2-3, the CDR3 gives the full variable domain: GAGVSQSPRYKVAKRGQDVALRCDPISGHVSLFWYQQALGQGPEFLTYFQNEAQLDKSGLPSDRFFAERPEGSVSTLKIQRTQQEDSAVYLCASSSQAGGGSTDTQYFGPGTRLTVL.

This rearrangement joins TRBV5-8 to TRBJ1-2, with D perhaps matching TRBD1 (5 bases). This CDR3 region has 11 residues. From germline, CDR1 is SGHTS and CDR2 YDEGEE. Trimming removed 6 bases at V and 10 bases at J, with 13 bases between. The CDR3 protein is CASNWDRAYTF. The DNA for the CDR3 is TGTGCCAGCAACTGGGACCGGGCCTACACCTTC.

This chain connects TRBV19 to TRBJ2-3, with D possibly being TRBD2 (7 bases). V was trimmed by 1 base and J by 2 bases, leaving 13 bases between them. Germline lookup yields CDR1 LNHDA and CDR2 SQIVND (reference sequence). The CDR3 length is 16 residues. CDR3 sequence (DNA): TGTGCCAGTAGTATAGTACGGGGGGCCGACACAGATACGCAGTATTTT. It yields the protein CASSIVRGADTDTQYF.

The rearrangement uses TRBV19 and TRBJ1-3; possibly TRBD1 for D (6 bases). This CDR3 is built from 16 residues. The germline CDR1 and CDR2 sequences are LNHDA and SQIVND (reference sequence). Trimming cost V 3 bases and J 0 bases, with 12 bases left between them. The CDR3 region is CASSISQGISGNTIYF. CDR3 in DNA: TGTGCCAGTAGTATCTCCCAGGGGATCTCTGGAAACACCATATATTTT.

This chain connects TRBV11-2 to TRBJ1-5; unclear D gene. The CDR3 has 14 residues. V was clipped by 0 bases and J by 4 bases, with 7 bases between them. The germline V gene has CDR1 SGHAT and CDR2 FQNNGV. The CDR3 DNA is TGTGCCAGCAGCTTAGACCGAACTAATCAGCCCCAGCATTTT. Protein: CASSLDRTNQPQHF.

V is TRBV9 and J is TRBJ2-3; D may correspond to TRBD1 or TRBD2 (5 bases each). Per germline, CDR1 SGDLS and CDR2 YYNGEE. CDR3 length: 14 amino acids. With 0 bases removed from V and 7 bases from J, the gap between germline ends came to 12 bases. The CDR3 loop is CASSVELRGNTQYF. For the CDR3, the DNA is TGTGCCAGCAGCGTAGAATTGAGGGGAAATACGCAGTATTTT.

V and J are TRBV7-2 and TRBJ2-5; D is perhaps TRBD2 (5 bases). The germline V gene has CDR1 SGHTA and CDR2 FQGNSA. The length of the CDR3 is 13 residues. V dropped 3 bases and J dropped 4 bases, with 9 bases sitting between them. CDR3 loop: CASSFGGGETQYF. In DNA form, the CDR3 reads TGTGCCAGCAGCTTCGGAGGTGGAGAGACCCAGTACTTC.

The chain couples TRBV27 to TRBJ1-3; 7 nucleotides match TRBD1. The CDR3 is 15 amino acids. V shed 2 bases and J 4 bases; nucleotides not matched to a gene: 5. Looked up from germline, CDR1 is MNHEY and CDR2 is SMNVEV (reference sequence). In DNA form, the CDR3 reads TGTGCCAGCAGTTTAGGCCAGGGGGTAGGAAACACCATATATTTT. It yields the protein CASSLGQGVGNTIYF.

This sequence joins TRBV30 and TRBJ1-3; D gene uncertain. The length of the CDR3 is 15 residues. Trimming removed 5 bases at V and 0 bases at J, with 14 bases between. Germline V gene data show CDR1 as GTSNPN and CDR2 as SVGIG (reference sequence). This chain's CDR3 is CAWGEHRYSGNTIYF. The CDR3 DNA follows: TGTGCCTGGGGAGAGCACAGATACTCTGGAAACACCATATATTTT.

The rearrangement links TRBV7-3 to TRBJ2-2; TRBD2 agrees at 8 bases. The V segment lost 5 bases and the J segment 5 bases; nucleotides outside the gene matches: 13. Germline lookup yields CDR1 SGHTA and CDR2 FQGTGA. This CDR3 spans 17 amino acids. CDR3 protein: CASSRRGGSGVTGELFF. The CDR3 DNA follows: TGTGCCAGCAGCCGCCGCGGGGGTAGCGGGGTGACCGGGGAGCTGTTTTTT.

CDR3 sequence (DNA): TGTGCCAGTAAGACAGGCCTGAACACTGAAGCTTTCTTT. Protein sequence: CASKTGLNTEAFF. The V call is TRBV14, the J call TRBJ1-1; D perhaps matches TRBD1 (6 bases). Deletions cut 9 bases from V and 0 bases from J, with 11 bases between. This CDR3 region has 13 residues. Germline V gene data show CDR1 as SGHDN and CDR2 as FVKESK.

The chain is built from TRBV5-5 and TRBJ2-7; 8 bases are a match to TRBD2. The ends lost 3 bases at V and 4 bases at J; junction bases unmatched: 3. This CDR3 contains 13 residues. CDR1 and CDR2 (germline): SGHKS, YYEKEE (reference sequence). CDR3 sequence: CASSWGLEYEQYF. CDR3 DNA sequence: TGTGCCAGCAGCTGGGGACTAGAATACGAGCAGTACTTC.

The sample holds one count of this clone. This chain links TRBV6-1 with TRBJ2-5; tentatively, D is TRBD2 (5 bases). The CDR3 spans 18 residues. The germline V and J ends were trimmed by 3 bases and 3 bases, with 23 bases remaining between them. CDR1 is MNHNS and CDR2 is SASEGT in the germline V gene. CDR3 bases: TGTGCCAGCAGTGATACGATCGTTACTAGAGAAAAGAAAGAGACCCAGTACTTC. Translated: CASSDTIVTREKKETQYF.

This clone was detected only once. V and J are TRBV7-9 and TRBJ1-4; perhaps TRBD1 as D (5 bases). Germline lookup yields CDR1 SEHNR and CDR2 FQNEAQ (reference sequence). With 5 bases removed from V and 6 bases from J, the gap between germline ends came to 16 bases. CDR3 length: 15 amino acids. The CDR3, as DNA: TGTGCCAGCAGCGAATCAGGTGGAGGGGATGAAAAACTGTTTTTT. As protein: CASSESGGGDEKLFF.

This clone turned up a few times. CDR3: CASSYPGTGADTQYF. The CDR3 nucleotides are TGTGCCAGCAGTTACCCCGGGACAGGGGCAGATACGCAGTATTTT. The chain has TRBV6-5 and TRBJ2-3; the match to TRBD1 covers 10 bases. Germline CDR1 MNHEY, CDR2 SVGAGI. V shed 2 bases, J shed 4 bases, and the junction held 3 bases outside the gene matches. The CDR3 extends over 15 amino acids.

This clone was recorded once. This sequence joins TRBV6-5 and TRBJ1-1; maybe TRBD1 (5 bases). The CDR3 contains 13 residues. Trimming cost V 5 bases and J 1 base, with 8 bases left between them. Germline CDR1 reads MNHEY; CDR2 reads SVGAGI. The CDR3 region is CASSIGQNTEAFF. As DNA, the CDR3 is TGTGCCAGCAGTATAGGACAGAACACTGAAGCTTTCTTT.

Only one count was recorded for this clone. V usage is TRBV2 and J usage is TRBJ2-3; tentatively, D is TRBD2 (6 bases). CDR1 and CDR2 from the germline V gene are SNHLY and FYNNEI. Between the trimmed V and J ends, which lost 8 bases and 6 bases, there was a span of 12 bases. This CDR3 is 12 amino acids long. CDR3 loop: CASHGGADTQYF. DNA of the CDR3: TGTGCCAGCCACGGGGGAGCGGATACGCAGTATTTT. Full variable domain (outside the CDR3, taken from reference TRBV2 and TRBJ2-3): EPEVTQTPSHQVTQMGQEVILRCVPISNHLYFYWYRQILGQKVEFLVSFYNNEISEKSEIFDDQFSVERPDGSNFTLKIRSTKLEDSAMYFCASHGGADTQYFGPGTRLTVL.

The rearrangement joins TRBV20-1 to TRBJ2-1; a weak D match, TRBD2 (5 bases). CDR1 is DFQATT and CDR2 is SNEGSKA in the germline V gene (reference sequence). CDR3 length equals 11 residues. Between the trimmed V and J ends, which lost 1 base and 10 bases, there was a span of 8 bases. CDR3 sequence: CSARGRGEQFF. The CDR3 DNA reads as TGCAGTGCTAGAGGGCGCGGGGAGCAGTTCTTC.

The rearrangement uses TRBV15 and TRBJ2-1, with a possible D match to TRBD1 (6 bases). The V end was cut by 1 base, the J end by 6 bases, with 16 bases between. This CDR3 is built from 16 residues. Germline-derived CDR1 and CDR2 are LNHNV and YYDKDF (reference sequence). CDR3 sequence reads: CATSRVRGTRVNEQFF. DNA of the CDR3: TGTGCCACCAGCAGAGTCAGAGGGACAAGGGTCAATGAGCAGTTCTTC.

The chain joins TRBV5-6 to TRBJ2-3, with D tentatively TRBD2 (6 bases). The V and J ends lost 0 bases and 15 bases respectively, with 14 bases between them. The germline gives CDR1 SGHDT, CDR2 YYEEEE. The CDR3 covers 12 residues. CDR3 region: CASSLAAGREYF. For the CDR3, the DNA is TGTGCCAGCAGCTTGGCCGCGGGGAGAGAATATTTT.

This clone was seen once. The rearrangement uses TRBV19 and TRBJ2-3; TRBD2 is a possible D gene (5 bases). CDR1 and CDR2 (germline): LNHDA, SQIVND (reference sequence). Trimming cost V 10 bases and J 2 bases, with 19 bases left between them. This CDR3 is 15 amino acids long. The CDR3 reads CATNDYGLNTDTQYF. The CDR3 nucleotides read TGTGCCACTAACGACTATGGACTTAACACAGATACGCAGTATTTT.

The chain joins TRBV18 to TRBJ1-1, with D uncertain. The CDR3 is 14 residues long. Germline lookup yields CDR1 KGHSH and CDR2 LQKENI. V was pared by 9 bases and J by 7 bases, with 21 bases between. The CDR3 loop reads CASTLANLRVEAFF. The CDR3 nucleotides read TGTGCCAGTACTCTGGCCAACTTAAGGGTTGAAGCTTTCTTT. The entire variable domain, with the rest obtained from reference TRBV18 and TRBJ1-1, is as follows: NAGVMQNPRHLVRRRGQEARLRCSPMKGHSHVYWYRQLPEEGLKFMVYLQKENIIDESGMPKERFSAEFPKEGPSILRIQQVVRGDSAAYFCASTLANLRVEAFFGQGTRLTVV.

The chain couples TRBV27 to TRBJ2-1; TRBD2 matches 9 bases. The CDR3 covers 17 residues. The trim removed 5 bases at V and 3 bases at J, leaving 11 bases unmatched. Germline V gene sequence: CDR1 MNHEY, CDR2 SMNVEV (reference sequence). Here the CDR3 DNA reads TGTGCCAGCAGTCCCCTCGCCGGGACTAGCATCTACAATGAGCAGTTCTTC. The encoded protein is CASSPLAGTSIYNEQFF.

The CDR3 sequence: CASRAEGYGYTF. CDR3 coding DNA: TGTGCCAGCAGGGCAGAGGGCTATGGCTACACCTTC. The genes are TRBV25-1 and TRBJ1-2; the D is unclear. V was cut by 6 bases and J by 4 bases, with 9 bases left in between. Germline assignment: CDR1 MGHDK and CDR2 SYGVNS. The length of the CDR3 is 12 residues.

The V gene is TRBV7-9, the J gene TRBJ2-1, with D maybe TRBD1 (5 bases). CDR1 and CDR2 from the germline V gene are SEHNR and FQNEAQ (reference sequence). The CDR3 has 13 amino acids. Trimming stripped 5 bases from V and 5 bases from J, with 10 bases between. The CDR3 nucleotides read TGTGCCAGCAGCGCGGACACTAACAATGAGCAGTTCTTC. This translates into CASSADTNNEQFF.

The gene calls are TRBV5-4 and TRBJ1-4; D unclear. CDR1 SGHNT and CDR2 YYREEE come from the germline V gene (reference sequence). The CDR3 extends over 11 amino acids. V lost 2 bases to trimming and J lost 14 bases, with 10 bases between them. The CDR3 DNA reads TGTGCCAGCAGCTTAAAGGGAAGGCTGTTTTTT. It translates to CASSLKGRLFF.

The chain combines TRBV5-5 with TRBJ1-5; D ambiguous. This CDR3 has 13 amino acids. CDR1 and CDR2 from the germline V gene are SGHKS and YYEKEE (reference sequence). Trimming stripped 0 bases from V and 6 bases from J, with 7 bases between. Here the CDR3 DNA reads TGTGCCAGCAGCTTGGATCTGAGTCAGCCCCAGCATTTT. It specifies CASSLDLSQPQHF.